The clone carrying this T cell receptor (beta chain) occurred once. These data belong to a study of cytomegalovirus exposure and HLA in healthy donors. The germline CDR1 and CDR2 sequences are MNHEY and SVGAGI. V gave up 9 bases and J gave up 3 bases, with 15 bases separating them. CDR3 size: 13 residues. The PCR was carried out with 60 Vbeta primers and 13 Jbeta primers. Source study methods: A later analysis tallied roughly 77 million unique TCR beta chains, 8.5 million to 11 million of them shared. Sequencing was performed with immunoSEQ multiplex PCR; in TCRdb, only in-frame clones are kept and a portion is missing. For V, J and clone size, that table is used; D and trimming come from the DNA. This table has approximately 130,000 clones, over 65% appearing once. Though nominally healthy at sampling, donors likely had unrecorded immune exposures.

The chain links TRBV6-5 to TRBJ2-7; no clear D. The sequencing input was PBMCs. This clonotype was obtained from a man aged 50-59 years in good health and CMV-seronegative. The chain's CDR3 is CASSPGAHYEQYF. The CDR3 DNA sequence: TGTGCCAGTTCGCCCGGAGCTCACTACGAGCAGTACTTC.